One sample yielded the 25 T cell receptor beta chains listed below, sequenced in a study of blood T cell repertoires in COVID-19. Data came from immunoSEQ multiplex PCR; TCRdb stores just in-frame clones and leaves some out. In the table there are a few hundred thousand clones, around nine tenths of which are singletons. The sequencing sample was made of PBMCs or T cells enriched from blood (not recorded which). These receptors came from a young woman who had been exposed to COVID-19.

The chain couples TRBV7-2 to TRBJ2-3; a weak D match, TRBD2 (6 bases). Germline V gene sequence: CDR1 SGHTA, CDR2 FQGNSA. This CDR3 contains 16 residues. V was trimmed by 5 bases and J by 4 bases, leaving 19 bases between them. The CDR3 spells CASSPNLAGYSDTQYF. CDR3 sequence (DNA): TGTGCCAGCAGCCCGAACTTGGCGGGATATTCAGATACGCAGTATTTT. Combining the CDR3 with reference TRBV7-2 and TRBJ2-3 gives the whole variable domain GAGVSQSPSNKVTEKGKDVELRCDPISGHTALYWYRQSLGQGLEFLIYFQGNSAPDKSGLPSDRFSAERTGGSVSTLTIQRTQQEDSAVYLCASSPNLAGYSDTQYFGPGTRLTVL.

This chain uses TRBV28 with TRBJ2-2; D not certain. The CDR3 spans 12 residues. The V gene's germline CDR1 is MDHEN and CDR2 SYDVKM. Trimming removed 6 bases at V and 7 bases at J, with 9 bases between. The CDR3: CASSRTNGELFF. In DNA, the CDR3 is TGTGCCAGCAGCCGAACAAACGGGGAGCTGTTTTTT.

J is TRBJ2-7 and V is TRBV6-5, with D maybe TRBD2 (7 bases). Trimming cost V 8 bases and J 1 base, with 15 bases left between them. Germline V gene sequence: CDR1 MNHEY, CDR2 SVGAGI. CDR3 length: 14 residues. CDR3 nucleotide sequence: TGTGCCAGCGCCTGGAGGGGGGGTTCCTACGAGCAGTACTTC. Encoded protein: CASAWRGGSYEQYF.

The chain links TRBV30 to TRBJ2-3; 9 nucleotides agree with TRBD1. This CDR3 contains 13 residues. From germline, CDR1 is GTSNPN and CDR2 SVGIG (reference sequence). J was trimmed by 3 bases and V by 4 bases; bases with no gene match: 2. CDR3 sequence (DNA): TGTGCCTGGAACAGGGGGCTTACAGATACGCAGTATTTT. Protein sequence: CAWNRGLTDTQYF.

The chain employs TRBV6-5 and TRBJ1-2, with D possibly TRBD1 on 6 matching bases. Deletions cut 7 bases from V and 6 bases from J, with 18 bases between. Germline loops: CDR1 MNHEY, CDR2 SVGAGI. This CDR3 is 14 amino acids long. In DNA form, the CDR3 reads TGTGCCAGCAAACCCGGACAGCCTTATCATGGCTACACCTTC. Its protein product is CASKPGQPYHGYTF.

The CDR3 DNA reads TGTGCCAGCAGCTCCAGGACAGGGGGTAGCACTGAAGCTTTCTTT. Its translation: CASSSRTGGSTEAFF. The V call is TRBV7-9, the J call TRBJ1-1, with 10 bases fitting TRBD1. The CDR3 sequence is 15 residues long. Trimming removed 4 bases from V and 4 bases from J; junction bases left unmatched: 6. The germline V gene encodes CDR1 SEHNR and CDR2 FQNEAQ (reference sequence). Full variable domain (outside the CDR3, taken from reference TRBV7-9 and TRBJ1-1): DTGVSQNPRHKITKRGQNVTFRCDPISEHNRLYWYRQTLGQGPEFLTYFQNEAQLEKSRLLSDRFSAERPKGSFSTLEIQRTEQGDSAMYLCASSSRTGGSTEAFFGQGTRLTVV.

The chain couples TRBV7-2 to TRBJ2-7; TRBD2 matches 10 bases. The J segment lost 7 bases and the V segment lost 5 bases, leaving 2 bases of the junction unmatched. The CDR3 loop spans 12 amino acids. The germline CDR1 and CDR2 sequences are SGHTA and FQGNSA. The DNA of the CDR3 is TGTGCCAGCAGCGTACTAGCGGGGGAGCAGTACTTC. This translates into CASSVLAGEQYF.

The gene calls are TRBV27 and TRBJ2-7; tentative D call: TRBD2 (6 bases). V gave up 5 bases and J gave up 5 bases, with 13 bases separating them. The CDR3 has 13 amino acids. Germline values: CDR1 MNHEY, CDR2 SMNVEV (reference sequence). Here the CDR3 reads CASSPLARDEQYF. CDR3 sequence (DNA): TGTGCCAGCAGTCCGCTAGCGCGGGACGAGCAGTACTTC.

This CDR3 is CASSQTATNEKLFF. The CDR3 DNA is TGTGCCAGCTCCCAGACAGCAACTAATGAAAAACTGTTTTTT. The J gene is TRBJ1-4, the V gene TRBV18, with a tentative D call TRBD1 (5 bases). The germline CDR1 and CDR2 sequences are KGHSH and LQKENI. V lost 6 bases and J lost 0, with 8 bases in between. This CDR3 spans 14 amino acids.

The J gene is TRBJ1-2, the V gene TRBV5-1, with D possibly being TRBD1 (6 bases). V lost 2 bases and J lost 6, with 14 bases in between. Germline values: CDR1 SGHRS, CDR2 YFSETQ. The CDR3 is 14 residues long. This CDR3 is CASSFMTGRHGYTF. For the CDR3, the DNA is TGCGCCAGCAGCTTCATGACAGGTCGCCATGGCTACACCTTC.

The V call is TRBV27, the J call TRBJ1-5; D ambiguous. Looked up from germline, CDR1 is MNHEY and CDR2 is SMNVEV (reference sequence). CDR3 length: 13 residues. Between the trimmed V and J ends, which lost 8 bases and 5 bases, there was a span of 13 bases. CDR3 nucleotide sequence: TGTGCCAGCTCCTTCCGACGGGATCAGCCCCAGCATTTT. It encodes CASSFRRDQPQHF.

The rearrangement uses TRBV2 and TRBJ2-3; perhaps TRBD1 as D (5 bases). The germline gives CDR1 SNHLY, CDR2 FYNNEI. The CDR3 is 13 amino acids. Trimming left V 1 base short and J 4 bases short, with 6 bases between. The CDR3 loop reads CASSEVGPDTQYF. As DNA, the CDR3 is TGTGCCAGCAGTGAAGTGGGGCCAGATACGCAGTATTTT.

The rearrangement uses TRBV15 and TRBJ1-1; the D gene is possibly TRBD1 (6 bases). Germline CDR1 is LNHNV and CDR2 is YYDKDF (reference sequence). This CDR3 has 12 residues. Trimming left V 8 bases short and J 1 base short, with 8 bases between. CDR3 loop: CATQQGNTEAFF. CDR3 in DNA: TGTGCCACCCAACAGGGGAACACTGAAGCTTTCTTT. The whole variable domain, remainder taken from reference TRBV15 and TRBJ1-1, is DAMVIQNPRYQVTQFGKPVTLSCSQTLNHNVMYWYQQKSSQAPKLLFHYYDKDFNNEADTPDNFQSRRPNTSFCFLDIRSPGLGDTAMYLCATQQGNTEAFFGQGTRLTVV.

Here the CDR3 reads CASSPKREVYNEQFF. Written as DNA, the CDR3 is TGTGCCAGCAGTCCTAAGCGGGAGGTCTACAATGAGCAGTTCTTC. The chain recombines TRBV2 with TRBJ2-1; 9 bases are a match to TRBD2. Looked up from germline, CDR1 is SNHLY and CDR2 is FYNNEI. V lost 5 bases and J lost 3; bases outside the gene matches: 5. The CDR3 consists of 15 residues.

The CDR3 protein is CASSLAVTGDRPQHF. CDR3 nucleotide sequence: TGTGCCAGCAGCTTAGCGGTGACAGGGGATAGGCCCCAGCATTTT. V usage is TRBV7-2 and J usage is TRBJ1-5, with 8 positions matching TRBD1. This CDR3 region has 15 residues. The germline gives CDR1 SGHTA, CDR2 FQGNSA. V shed 0 bases and J 9 bases; nucleotides not matched to a gene: 7. Filled out from reference TRBV7-2 and TRBJ1-5, the complete variable domain reads GAGVSQSPSNKVTEKGKDVELRCDPISGHTALYWYRQSLGQGLEFLIYFQGNSAPDKSGLPSDRFSAERTGGSVSTLTIQRTQQEDSAVYLCASSLAVTGDRPQHFGDGTRLSIL.

The CDR3 reads CASSLAAAGGFETQYF. CDR3 sequence (DNA): TGCGCCAGCAGCTTGGCCGCAGCGGGAGGGTTCGAGACCCAGTACTTC. This chain links TRBV5-1 with TRBJ2-5; 10 bases align to TRBD2. The trim removed 0 bases at V and 5 bases at J, leaving 7 bases unmatched. CDR1 and CDR2 from the germline V gene are SGHRS and YFSETQ. This CDR3 comprises 16 residues.

The V gene is TRBV10-3, the J gene TRBJ1-5; TRBD1 is a possible D gene (5 bases). V dropped 4 bases and J dropped 7 bases, with 14 bases sitting between them. Per the germline V gene, CDR1 is ENHRY and CDR2 is SYGVKD. The CDR3 is 14 amino acids. The CDR3 DNA is TGTGCCATCAGTGCCGGGGAGGGGAGCCAGCCCCAGCATTTT. Translation: CAISAGEGSQPQHF.

CDR3 in DNA: TGTGCCAGCAGCGTAGATCCAGCGGGGATGGGGGTGAGCACAGATACGCAGTATTTT. Translation: CASSVDPAGMGVSTDTQYF. The chain links TRBV9 to TRBJ2-3; the match to TRBD2 covers 7 bases. CDR3 length: 19 residues. Germline CDR1 is SGDLS and CDR2 is YYNGEE. J gave up 0 bases and V 0 bases, and 13 bases lay outside the gene matches. Complete variable domain (other parts from reference TRBV9 and TRBJ2-3): DSGVTQTPKHLITATGQRVTLRCSPRSGDLSVYWYQQSLDQGLQFLIQYYNGEERAKGNILERFSAQQFPDLHSELNLSSLELGDSALYFCASSVDPAGMGVSTDTQYFGPGTRLTVL.

This clone was counted only a few times. The sample has other DNA sequences that encode this CDR3 too. CDR3 residues: CASSLVAGGAGELFF. The CDR3 nucleotides are TGCGCCAGCAGCTTGGTAGCGGGAGGGGCCGGGGAGCTGTTTTTT. This chain links TRBV5-1 with TRBJ2-2; 11 positions agree with TRBD2. V shed 0 bases and J 6 bases; nucleotides not matched to a gene: 1. Germline-derived CDR1 and CDR2 are SGHRS and YFSETQ. The CDR3 is 15 residues long.

The chain carries TRBV5-1 and TRBJ2-7; perhaps TRBD1 as D (5 bases). Trimming cost V 6 bases and J 2 bases, with 18 bases left between them. The CDR3 loop spans 15 amino acids. Germline V gene lookup returns CDR1 SGHRS and CDR2 YFSETQ. Here the CDR3 DNA reads TGCGCCAGCACGCTAATCCCGACAGAAGCCTACGAGCAGTACTTC. This sequence encodes CASTLIPTEAYEQYF.

In nucleotides, the CDR3 is TGTGCCAGCAGCCCCGGTGGAGGGAGTGAGCAGTACTTC. This gives the protein CASSPGGGSEQYF. The rearrangement uses TRBV11-2 and TRBJ2-7; weak D call: TRBD2 (6 bases). The CDR3 spans 13 residues. CDR1 SGHAT and CDR2 FQNNGV come from the germline V gene. V lost 5 bases, J lost 7 bases, and 15 bases lay in between.

The V gene is TRBV5-1, the J gene TRBJ2-2, with 7 bases fitting TRBD2. CDR3 length: 16 amino acids. Germline CDR1 SGHRS, CDR2 YFSETQ. V shed 4 bases, J shed 5 bases, and the junction held 11 bases outside the gene matches. This CDR3 reads CASSHEGGSGTGELFF. In DNA form, the CDR3 reads TGCGCCAGCAGCCACGAGGGCGGGAGCGGAACCGGGGAGCTGTTTTTT.

Concerning this clone: Different DNA sequences within this sample yield the same CDR3. DNA of the CDR3: TGTGCCAGCAGTCCCCCGGGACAGGGGACGTACGAGCAGTACTTC. Protein: CASSPPGQGTYEQYF. The chain links TRBV28 to TRBJ2-7; 10 nucleotides line up with TRBD1. Germline V CDR1 and CDR2: MDHEN, SYDVKM. V shed 5 bases and J 4 bases; nucleotides not matched to a gene: 8. This CDR3 comprises 15 residues.

The chain uses TRBV19 and TRBJ2-7, with TRBD2 identical over 11 bases. The germline V gene encodes CDR1 LNHDA and CDR2 SQIVND (reference sequence). The CDR3 covers 15 residues. J was trimmed by 0 bases and V by 3 bases; bases with no gene match: 1. CDR3 amino acids: CASSILAGGSYEQYF. The CDR3 DNA reads TGTGCCAGTAGTATCCTAGCGGGAGGCTCCTACGAGCAGTACTTC.

This chain uses TRBV18 with TRBJ1-1; TRBD1 is a possible D gene (6 bases). The V gene lost 2 bases and the J gene lost 3 bases, with 13 bases spanning the gap. The CDR3 contains 15 residues. Germline V CDR1 and CDR2: KGHSH, LQKENI. The CDR3 DNA sequence: TGTGCCAGCTCACCAGGGGGCCACGAACACACTGAAGCTTTCTTT. This translates into CASSPGGHEHTEAFF.